This is a list of T cell receptor beta chains from one sample in a study of T cell responses to AZD1222 COVID-19 vaccine. Profiling relied on immunoSEQ multiplex PCR, and the TCRdb table lists in-frame clones only, not all of them. Among 120,000 or so clones listed, 75% to 85% were seen once. Sample: peripheral blood, taken 28 days after the second AZD1222 dose. The receptors derive from an adult who received the AZD1222 COVID-19 vaccine. CDR3s include the opening cysteine and the closing phenylalanine or tryptophan. Each record gives: V gene, D gene, J gene, clone size, CDR3 DNA, CDR3 protein. A D gene is named only where the DNA matches it firmly. Size is stated for part of the rows, as once, few or many counts, or as a class when the clone is expanded.

>TRBV18|.|TRBJ1-5|.
TGTGCCAGCTCACCAGAGGTGAACCAATATCAGCCCCAGCATTTT
CASSPEVNQYQPQHF
>TRBV5-1|.|TRBJ2-3|many
TGCGCCAGCAGCTTGACTACAGATACGCAGTATTTT
CASSLTTDTQYF
>TRBV5-4|TRBD2|TRBJ2-7|.
TGTGCCAGCAGCTTGAAGACTAGCGGGGTGTGGTACGAGCAGTACTTC
CASSLKTSGVWYEQYF
>TRBV25-1|.|TRBJ1-4|.
TGTGCCAGCAGTGCCTTCACCGGCAGCTATAATGAAAAACTGTTTTTT
CASSAFTGSYNEKLFF
>TRBV6-5|.|TRBJ1-2|.
TGTGCCAGCACCCATTCGGGGGGCGGCGATGGCTACACCTTC
CASTHSGGGDGYTF
>TRBV9|TRBD2|TRBJ2-7|once
TGTGCCAGCAGCGTAGGTGGCGGGGGGACCTACGAGCAGTACTTC
CASSVGGGGTYEQYF
>TRBV6-5|.|TRBJ1-1|.
TGTGCCAGCAGAACTGACAGGAGGGGGGCTCCCGGAGCTTTCTTT
CASRTDRRGAPGAFF
>TRBV6-5|TRBD1|TRBJ1-5|.
TGTGCCACCAGACAGGGCAGTTTTCAGCCCCAGCATTTT
CATRQGSFQPQHF
>TRBV6-5|.|TRBJ1-3|.
TGTGCCAGCAGTTACCGCGGTTCTCGGAACACCATATATTTT
CASSYRGSRNTIYF
>TRBV10-3|TRBD2|TRBJ2-3|.
TGTGCCATCAGTGAGAGAGCTACTAGCGGGGGGGCAGATACGCAGTATTTT
CAISERATSGGADTQYF
>TRBV25-1|.|TRBJ1-4|.
TGTGCCAGCAGCCAGATCTCCGGGACTGTAGGGGAAAAACTGTTTTTT
CASSQISGTVGEKLFF
>TRBV7-8|.|TRBJ2-1|.
TGTGCCAGCAGCTTAAGCGGGACACGATACAATGAGCAGTTCTTC
CASSLSGTRYNEQFF
>TRBV9|.|TRBJ1-2|.
TGTGCCAGCAGCAAGGGCGACTATGGCTACACCTTC
CASSKGDYGYTF
>TRBV28|TRBD1|TRBJ2-2|.
TGTGCCAGCAGTCTCTACAGGGGATCCACCGGGGAGCTGTTTTTT
CASSLYRGSTGELFF
>TRBV7-3|.|TRBJ2-7|.
TGTGCCAGCAGCTCTTCCGCCGGGTTGGAGCAGTACTTC
CASSSSAGLEQYF
>TRBV6-2/TRBV6-3|.|TRBJ1-2|.
TGTGCCAGCAGTTACGGGGGAAGTGGCTACACCTTC
CASSYGGSGYTF